The 14 T cell receptor beta chains below were found in one sample sequenced in a study of a mutant IDH1 vaccine in newly diagnosed glioma. The antigens of these receptors remain unknown. Time point described: week 35, safety follow-up. Vaccination comprised doses that each held 300 ug of mutant IDH1 20-mer peptide, plus topical imiquimod. Libraries were prepared by immunoSEQ multiplex PCR; TCRdb keeps only in-frame clonotypes and omits some of them. The sample has 50,000 to 70,000 clones; about 73% are singletons. The sequences come from PBMCs, collected from a glioma patient whose treatment included an IDH1 peptide vaccine. The receptor source for this set is a man aged 45-60 years with glioma.

This rearrangement joins TRBV14 to TRBJ2-7; D remains ambiguous. Germline loops: CDR1 SGHDN, CDR2 FVKESK. V dropped 4 bases and J dropped 4 bases, with 11 bases sitting between them. The CDR3 sequence is 13 residues long. CDR3: CASSRTVVYEQYF. The CDR3 DNA reads TGTGCCAGCAGCCGGACGGTCGTATACGAGCAGTACTTC.

This chain links TRBV6-1 with TRBJ2-7, with D unclear. V was shortened by 4 bases and J by 6 bases, with 10 bases between the two germline ends. Germline V gives CDR1 MNHNS, CDR2 SASEGT. This CDR3 has 12 amino acids. In DNA, the CDR3 is TGTGCCAGCAGTGTAGAATTCGGCGAGCAGTACTTC. It specifies CASSVEFGEQYF.

The CDR3 region is CASSLTYPGQIIFRDEKLFF. The CDR3 region has the DNA TGTGCCAGCAGCTTAACTTACCCGGGGCAGATTATCTTTCGAGATGAAAAACTGTTTTTT. The V and J genes are TRBV7-6 and TRBJ1-4; D might be TRBD1 (5 bases). This CDR3 is 20 amino acids long. V was shortened by 2 bases and J by 6 bases, with 28 bases between the two germline ends. The germline V gene has CDR1 SGHVS and CDR2 FNYEAQ. The complete variable domain, with remaining parts taken from reference TRBV7-6 and TRBJ1-4, reads GAGVSQSPRYKVTKRGQDVALRCDPISGHVSLYWYRQALGQGPEFLTYFNYEAQQDKSGLPNDRFSAERPEGSISTLTIQRTEQRDSAMYRCASSLTYPGQIIFRDEKLFFGSGTQLSVL.

The chain combines TRBV10-3 with TRBJ1-1; D gene uncertain. This CDR3 has 14 residues. Trimming cost V 3 bases and J 4 bases, with 12 bases left between them. Germline assignment: CDR1 ENHRY and CDR2 SYGVKD. CDR3 sequence: CAISDLISGTEAFF. The CDR3 nucleotides read TGTGCCATCAGTGACCTGATAAGCGGCACTGAAGCTTTCTTT.

The chain has TRBV5-4 and TRBJ2-2, with 9 positions matching TRBD1. This CDR3 is 16 amino acids long. Germline V gene lookup returns CDR1 SGHNT and CDR2 YYREEE (reference sequence). V shed 4 bases and J 4 bases; nucleotides not matched to a gene: 8. For the CDR3, the DNA is TGTGCCAGCAGCCCGGCGGGACAGGGAGGCACCGGGGAGCTGTTTTTT. Translating it yields CASSPAGQGGTGELFF.

This chain uses TRBV4-2 with TRBJ1-5; TRBD1 matches 7 bases. V shed 4 bases and J 4 bases; nucleotides not matched to a gene: 4. The CDR3 length is 14 residues. The germline CDR1 and CDR2 sequences are LGHNA and YNFKEQ. This CDR3 is CASSLDRSNQPQHF. The CDR3 region has the DNA TGTGCCAGCAGCCTGGACAGGAGTAATCAGCCCCAGCATTTT.

This clone was seen only a few times. The chain recombines TRBV5-6 with TRBJ1-1, with D maybe TRBD1 (6 bases). Germline values: CDR1 SGHDT, CDR2 YYEEEE. The CDR3 runs 13 residues. The V and J ends lost 7 bases and 2 bases respectively, with 12 bases between them. The CDR3 here is CASGGTLNTEAFF. CDR3 coding DNA: TGTGCCAGCGGCGGGACACTCAACACTGAAGCTTTCTTT.

This chain uses TRBV5-1 with TRBJ1-1, with D unclear. Trimming shortened V by 0 bases and J by 0 bases, and 6 bases separated the two germline ends. The CDR3 loop spans 14 amino acids. Germline loops: CDR1 SGHRS, CDR2 YFSETQ. CDR3 nucleotides: TGCGCCAGCAGCTTGGCCGGGATGAACACTGAAGCTTTCTTT. Its translation is CASSLAGMNTEAFF.

The rearrangement uses TRBV19 and TRBJ1-2; weak D call: TRBD1 (5 bases). The ends were cut back, 3 bases at V and 8 bases at J, with 22 bases in the middle. Germline V lookup: CDR1 LNHDA, CDR2 SQIVND (reference sequence). The CDR3 consists of 16 residues. The CDR3 here is CASSIVAGQERRGYTF. The CDR3 nucleotides read TGTGCCAGTAGTATTGTCGCAGGGCAAGAGCGGCGGGGCTACACCTTC.

The V call is TRBV5-1, the J call TRBJ2-1; D assignment may be TRBD1 or TRBD2 (6 bases each). This CDR3 contains 14 residues. Germline values: CDR1 SGHRS, CDR2 YFSETQ. V gave up 3 bases and J gave up 7 bases, with 14 bases separating them. The CDR3 DNA reads as TGCGCCAGCAGCTGGGGGGTGGACAGAAATGAGCAGTTCTTC. Its protein is CASSWGVDRNEQFF.

This clone was seen a few times. V is TRBV7-9 and J is TRBJ2-7, with D unresolved. Germline assignment: CDR1 SEHNR and CDR2 FQNEAQ (reference sequence). The germline V and J ends were trimmed by 3 bases and 7 bases, with 10 bases remaining between them. The CDR3 length is 12 residues. CDR3 DNA: TGTGCCAGCAGCTTGCGAGCTGGAGAGCAGTACTTC. It specifies CASSLRAGEQYF.

This clone appeared once. The CDR3 protein is CASSFLQGNTEAFF. The DNA for the CDR3 is TGTGCCAGCAGCTTCCTACAGGGGAACACTGAAGCTTTCTTT. The V call is TRBV7-2, the J call TRBJ1-1; D may be TRBD1 (6 bases). V lost 3 bases, J lost 1 base, and 9 bases lay in between. The length of the CDR3 is 14 residues. From germline, CDR1 is SGHTA and CDR2 FQGNSA. The full variable domain, completed using reference TRBV7-2 and TRBJ1-1, is GAGVSQSPSNKVTEKGKDVELRCDPISGHTALYWYRQSLGQGLEFLIYFQGNSAPDKSGLPSDRFSAERTGGSVSTLTIQRTQQEDSAVYLCASSFLQGNTEAFFGQGTRLTVV.

V gene TRBV6-6 combines with J gene TRBJ1-1; no firm D call. Germline V gives CDR1 MNHNY, CDR2 SVGAGI (reference sequence). This CDR3 region has 14 residues. Deletions cut 4 bases from V and 6 bases from J, with 15 bases between. CDR3 protein: CASSSWTGGAEAFF. The CDR3 nucleotides are TGTGCCAGCAGTTCTTGGACGGGTGGCGCTGAAGCTTTCTTT.

The table lists this clone with a few counts. The chain employs TRBV7-2 and TRBJ2-7, with 8 bases matching TRBD2. Germline assignment: CDR1 SGHTA and CDR2 FQGNSA. After removal of 1 base from V and 5 bases from J, the junction contained 10 bases not matched to a gene. This CDR3 has 16 amino acids. CDR3 sequence: CASSLEYGGGPHEQYF. The CDR3 DNA sequence: TGTGCCAGCAGCTTAGAATACGGGGGGGGGCCCCACGAGCAGTACTTC.